This T cell receptor beta chain came from a study of cytomegalovirus exposure and HLA in healthy donors. V shed 6 bases and J shed 4 bases, with 16 bases lying between them. This CDR3 comprises 15 residues. In germline, CDR1 is MNHEY, CDR2 SMNVEV (reference sequence). TCRdb's table, derived via immunoSEQ multiplex PCR, lists solely in-frame clones and lacks some. The sample includes under 200,000 clones, about 86% of them seen just once. The sample taken for sequencing was PBMCs. The TCR comes from a woman aged 25 to 45 in good health and CMV-seronegative. The V and J genes are TRBV27 and TRBJ1-5; D ambiguous. The CDR3 sequence is CASSATVDLNQPQHF. The CDR3 DNA sequence: TGTGCCAGCAGCGCAACCGTGGATTTGAATCAGCCCCAGCATTTT.